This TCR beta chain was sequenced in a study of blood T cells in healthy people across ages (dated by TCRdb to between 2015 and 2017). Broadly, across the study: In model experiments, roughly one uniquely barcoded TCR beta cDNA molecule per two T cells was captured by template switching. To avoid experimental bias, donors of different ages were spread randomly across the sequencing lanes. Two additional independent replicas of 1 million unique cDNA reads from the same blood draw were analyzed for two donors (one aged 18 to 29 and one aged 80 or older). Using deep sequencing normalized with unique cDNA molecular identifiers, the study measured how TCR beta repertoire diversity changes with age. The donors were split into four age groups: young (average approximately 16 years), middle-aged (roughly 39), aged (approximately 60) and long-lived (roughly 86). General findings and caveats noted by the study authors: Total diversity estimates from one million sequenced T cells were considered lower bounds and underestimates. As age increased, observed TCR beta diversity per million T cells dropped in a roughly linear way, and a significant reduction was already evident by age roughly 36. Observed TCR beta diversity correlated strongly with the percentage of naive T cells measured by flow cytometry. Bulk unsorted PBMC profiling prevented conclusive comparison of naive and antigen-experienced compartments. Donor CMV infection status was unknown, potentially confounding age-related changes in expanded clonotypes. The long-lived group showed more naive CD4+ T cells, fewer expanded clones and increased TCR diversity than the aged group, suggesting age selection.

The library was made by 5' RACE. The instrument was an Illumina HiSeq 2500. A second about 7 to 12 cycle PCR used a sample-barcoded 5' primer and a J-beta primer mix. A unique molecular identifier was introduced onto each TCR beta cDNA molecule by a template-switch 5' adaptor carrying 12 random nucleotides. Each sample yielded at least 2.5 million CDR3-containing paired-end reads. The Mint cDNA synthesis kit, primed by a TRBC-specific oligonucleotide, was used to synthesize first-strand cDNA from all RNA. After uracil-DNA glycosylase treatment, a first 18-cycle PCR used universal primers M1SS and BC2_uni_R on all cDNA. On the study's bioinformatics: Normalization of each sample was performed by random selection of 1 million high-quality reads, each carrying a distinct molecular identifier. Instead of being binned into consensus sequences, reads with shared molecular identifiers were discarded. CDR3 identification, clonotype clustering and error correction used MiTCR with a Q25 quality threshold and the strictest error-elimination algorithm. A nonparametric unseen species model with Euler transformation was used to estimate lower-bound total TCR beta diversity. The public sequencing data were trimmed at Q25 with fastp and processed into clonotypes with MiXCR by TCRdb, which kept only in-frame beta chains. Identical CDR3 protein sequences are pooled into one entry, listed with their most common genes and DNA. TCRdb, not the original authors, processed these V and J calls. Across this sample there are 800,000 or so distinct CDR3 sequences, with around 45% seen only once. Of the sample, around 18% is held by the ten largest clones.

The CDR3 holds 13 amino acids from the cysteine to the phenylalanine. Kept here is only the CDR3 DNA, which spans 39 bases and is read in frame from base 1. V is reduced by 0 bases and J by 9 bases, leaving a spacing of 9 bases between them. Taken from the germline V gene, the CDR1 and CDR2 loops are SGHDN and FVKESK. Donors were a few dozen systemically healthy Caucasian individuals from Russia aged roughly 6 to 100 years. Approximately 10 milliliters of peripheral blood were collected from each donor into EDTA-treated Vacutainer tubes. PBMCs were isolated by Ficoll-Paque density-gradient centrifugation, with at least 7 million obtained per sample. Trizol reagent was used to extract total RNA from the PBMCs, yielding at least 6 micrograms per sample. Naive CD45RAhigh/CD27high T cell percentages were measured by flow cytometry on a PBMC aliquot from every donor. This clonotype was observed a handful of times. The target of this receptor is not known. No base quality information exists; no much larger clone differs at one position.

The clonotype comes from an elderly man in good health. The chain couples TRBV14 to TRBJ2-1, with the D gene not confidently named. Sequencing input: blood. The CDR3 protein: CASSQELRTEQFF. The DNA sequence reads TGTGCCAGCAGCCAAGAGCTTCGTACTGAGCAGTTCTTC.